The 14 T cell receptor beta chains listed next were all sequenced from one sample in a study of T cells in Graves' hyperthyroidism and ophthalmopathy. From RNA transcripts, TCR beta CDR3 regions were amplified. When the TCR CDR3 underwent first-round RT-PCR, the HTBI primer set was used. In TCRdb, the multiplex PCR reads were re-called with MiXCR into one record per CDR3 protein. The sample holds hundreds of thousands of distinct CDR3 sequences, roughly 14% seen once. Sequences were obtained from blood. All receptors come from a woman between 35 and 50 years old with Graves' ophthalmopathy.

Many counts were recorded for this clonotype. The chain combines TRBV2 with TRBJ2-5; perhaps D is TRBD1 or TRBD2 (5 bases each). Germline CDR1 is SNHLY and CDR2 is FYNNEI. V was shortened by 4 bases and J by 2 bases, with 11 bases between the two germline ends. This CDR3 has 14 residues. CDR3 sequence (DNA): TGTGCCAGCAGTGTGGGGACGCCACAAGAGACCCAGTACTTC. Encoded protein: CASSVGTPQETQYF.

In this sample, this clonotype turned up many times. This chain joins TRBV12-5 and TRBJ2-7; a weak D match, TRBD2 (6 bases). The CDR3 sequence is 15 residues long. Looked up from germline, CDR1 is LGHNT and CDR2 is FRNRAP. Trimming took off 1 base at V and 7 bases at J, with 17 bases between the two ends. CDR3 amino acids: CASGLDPQEGAEQYF. DNA for the CDR3: TGTGCTAGTGGTTTGGACCCTCAGGAGGGAGCGGAGCAGTACTTC.

This clonotype occurred many times. This chain joins TRBV24-1 and TRBJ2-2, with D possibly being TRBD2 (6 bases). There are 17 residues in the CDR3. The germline CDR1 and CDR2 sequences are KGHDR and SFDVKD. Deletions cut 4 bases from V and 0 bases from J, with 14 bases between. CDR3 amino acids: CATSDPASGANTGELFF. CDR3 DNA: TGTGCCACCAGTGACCCCGCTTCGGGGGCGAACACCGGGGAGCTGTTTTTT.

This clonotype was picked up many times. V usage is TRBV6-1 and J usage is TRBJ2-2; no reliable D call. The germline CDR1 and CDR2 sequences are MNHNS and SASEGT. Trimming took off 7 bases at V and 5 bases at J, with 14 bases between the two ends. This CDR3 has 14 residues. CDR3 amino acids: CASIDVGRTGELFF. The CDR3 DNA reads as TGTGCCAGCATAGACGTAGGCCGTACCGGGGAGCTGTTTTTT.

J is TRBJ2-7 and V is TRBV18; 7 nucleotides align to TRBD1. The CDR3 covers 15 residues. Per germline, CDR1 KGHSH and CDR2 LQKENI. With 2 bases clipped from V and 1 base from J, the junction kept 5 bases outside the gene matches. Here the CDR3 reads CASSPSRDSSYEQYF. CDR3 bases: TGTGCCAGCTCACCAAGCCGGGACAGTTCCTACGAGCAGTACTTC.

In its sample, this clonotype was seen many times. The rearrangement joins TRBV7-3 to TRBJ2-2, with D perhaps given as TRBD1 or TRBD2 (5 bases each). V lost 6 bases and J lost 3, with 11 bases in between. Germline V lookup: CDR1 SGHTA, CDR2 FQGTGA. The CDR3 length is 14 residues. The CDR3 here is CASRGMGDTGELFF. The DNA for the CDR3 is TGTGCCAGCAGGGGGATGGGGGACACCGGGGAGCTGTTTTTT.

The chain carries TRBV6-2 or TRBV6-3 and TRBJ2-7; 8 nucleotides align to TRBD2. Per germline, CDR1 MNHEY and CDR2 SVGEGT. The CDR3 length is 16 residues. Unmatched junction bases numbered 12, after V lost 2 bases and J lost 6 bases. The CDR3 sequence is CASSYRGGTSFSEQYF. Here the CDR3 DNA reads TGTGCCAGCAGTTACCGTGGCGGGACTAGTTTCTCCGAGCAGTACTTC.

There are a few counts of this clonotype. This sequence joins TRBV28 and TRBJ2-7, with 10 positions matching TRBD1. Germline lookup yields CDR1 MDHEN and CDR2 SYDVKM. J lost 2 bases, V lost 6 bases, and 10 bases had no gene match. This CDR3 is 16 amino acids long. The CDR3 nucleotides are TGTGCCAGCAGCTGGGAAACCGGGACAGGGGCCTACGAGCAGTACTTC. It yields the protein CASSWETGTGAYEQYF.

In its sample, this clonotype was seen many times. The chain carries TRBV11-2 and TRBJ1-2; possible D gene TRBD1, 6 bases. The germline V and J ends were trimmed by 6 bases and 6 bases, with 17 bases remaining between them. Looked up from germline, CDR1 is SGHAT and CDR2 is FQNNGV. CDR3 length equals 14 residues. Here the CDR3 DNA reads TGTGCCAGCAGACCGAATACAGGGAATCATGGCTACACCTTC. It translates to CASRPNTGNHGYTF.

CDR3 protein: CASSLSGSGNEQFF. In DNA, the CDR3 is TGTGCCAGCAGCTTGAGCGGATCTGGCAATGAGCAGTTCTTC. V is TRBV7-9 and J is TRBJ2-1, with D maybe TRBD2 (5 bases). The germline V and J ends were trimmed by 3 bases and 6 bases, with 12 bases remaining between them. The CDR3 sequence is 14 residues long. Germline V CDR1 and CDR2: SEHNR, FQNEAQ (reference sequence).

This clonotype was recorded many times. The J gene is TRBJ2-7, the V gene TRBV24-1; D is ambiguous. CDR1 is KGHDR, CDR2 SFDVKD, per germline. CDR3 length: 14 amino acids. V lost 3 bases and J 2 bases, leaving 10 bases between the germline ends. Written as DNA, the CDR3 is TGTGCCACCAGTGATACGGTTATACCCTACGAGCAGTACTTC. Its protein is CATSDTVIPYEQYF.

There are many counts of this clonotype. J is TRBJ1-2 and V is TRBV9, with 8 bases fitting TRBD1. V was clipped by 3 bases and J by 4 bases; unmatched bases: 8. The CDR3 extends over 15 amino acids. Germline assignment: CDR1 SGDLS and CDR2 YYNGEE. The CDR3 region has the DNA TGTGCCAGCAGCGCTTCCCCCGGGACAGGCTATGGCTACACCTTC. Amino acids: CASSASPGTGYGYTF.

The DNA of the CDR3 is TGTGCCCTAGCGGGAGGGCCCGGTAATGAAGAGACCCAGTACTTC. Translation: CALAGGPGNEETQYF. The chain employs TRBV28 and TRBJ2-5, with TRBD2 matching 12 bases. CDR1 is MDHEN, CDR2 SYDVKM, per germline. J was trimmed by 3 bases and V by 11 bases; bases with no gene match: 10. The CDR3 has 15 amino acids.

The genes are TRBV6-2 or TRBV6-3 and TRBJ2-3; D call uncertain. The CDR3 runs to 13 residues. Between the trimmed V and J ends, which lost 0 bases and 7 bases, there was a span of 8 bases. The germline V gene has CDR1 MNHEY and CDR2 SVGEGT. CDR3 region: CASSYSLAHTQYF. The CDR3, as DNA: TGTGCCAGCAGTTACTCGTTAGCCCATACGCAGTATTTT.